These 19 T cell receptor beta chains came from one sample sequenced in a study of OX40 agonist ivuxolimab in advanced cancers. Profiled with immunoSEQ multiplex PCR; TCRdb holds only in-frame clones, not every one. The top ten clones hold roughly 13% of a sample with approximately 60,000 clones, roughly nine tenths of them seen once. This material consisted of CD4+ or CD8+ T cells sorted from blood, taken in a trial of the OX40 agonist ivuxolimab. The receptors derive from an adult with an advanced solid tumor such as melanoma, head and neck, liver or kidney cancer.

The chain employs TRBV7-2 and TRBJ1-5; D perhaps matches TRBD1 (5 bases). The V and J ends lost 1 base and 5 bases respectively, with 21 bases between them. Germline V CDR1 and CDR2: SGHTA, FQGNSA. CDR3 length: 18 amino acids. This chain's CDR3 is CASSLGPRTGGVDQPQHF. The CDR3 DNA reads TGTGCCAGCAGCTTAGGTCCCCGGACGGGGGGGGTCGATCAGCCCCAGCATTTT.

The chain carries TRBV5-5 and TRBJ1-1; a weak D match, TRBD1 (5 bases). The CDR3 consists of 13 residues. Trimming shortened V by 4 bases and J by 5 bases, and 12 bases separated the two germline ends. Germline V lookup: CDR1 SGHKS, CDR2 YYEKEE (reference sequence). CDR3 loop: CASSGDVGTEAFF. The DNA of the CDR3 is TGTGCCAGCAGCGGGGACGTAGGAACTGAAGCTTTCTTT.

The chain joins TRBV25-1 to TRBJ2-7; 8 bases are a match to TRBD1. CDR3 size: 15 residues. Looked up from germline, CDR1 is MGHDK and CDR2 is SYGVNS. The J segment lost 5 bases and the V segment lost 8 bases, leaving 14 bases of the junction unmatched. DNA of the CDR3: TGTGCCAGCGCGCGACAGGGGAGTTGGGTCGACGAGCAGTACTTC. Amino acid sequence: CASARQGSWVDEQYF.

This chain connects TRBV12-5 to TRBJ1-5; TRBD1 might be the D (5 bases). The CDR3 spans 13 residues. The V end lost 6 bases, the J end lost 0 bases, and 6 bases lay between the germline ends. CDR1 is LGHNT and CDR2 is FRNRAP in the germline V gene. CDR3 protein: CASGDNSNQPQHF. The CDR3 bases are TGTGCTAGTGGGGACAATAGCAATCAGCCCCAGCATTTT.

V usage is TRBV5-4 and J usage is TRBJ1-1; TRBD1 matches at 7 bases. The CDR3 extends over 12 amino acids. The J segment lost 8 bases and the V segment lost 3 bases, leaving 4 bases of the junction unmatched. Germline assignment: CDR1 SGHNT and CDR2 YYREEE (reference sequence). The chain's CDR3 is CASSSGTDEAFF. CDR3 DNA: TGTGCCAGCAGCTCCGGGACAGACGAAGCTTTCTTT.

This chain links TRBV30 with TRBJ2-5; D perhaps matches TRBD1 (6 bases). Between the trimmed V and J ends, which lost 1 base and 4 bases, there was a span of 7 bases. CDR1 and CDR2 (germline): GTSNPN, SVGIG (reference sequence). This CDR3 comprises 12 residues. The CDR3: CAWSGGPETQYF. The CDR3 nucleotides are TGTGCCTGGAGTGGGGGGCCAGAGACCCAGTACTTC. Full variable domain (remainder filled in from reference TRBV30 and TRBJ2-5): SQTIHQWPATLVQPVGSPLSLECTVEGTSNPNLYWYRQAAGRGLQLLFYSVGIGQISSEVPQNLSASRPQDRQFILSSKKLLLSDSGFYLCAWSGGPETQYFGPGTRLLVL.

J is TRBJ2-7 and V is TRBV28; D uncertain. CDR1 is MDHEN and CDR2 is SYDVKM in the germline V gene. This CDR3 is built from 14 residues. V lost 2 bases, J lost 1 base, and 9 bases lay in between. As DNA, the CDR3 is TGTGCCAGCAGTTTACAGGTAGGATCCTACGAGCAGTACTTC. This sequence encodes CASSLQVGSYEQYF.

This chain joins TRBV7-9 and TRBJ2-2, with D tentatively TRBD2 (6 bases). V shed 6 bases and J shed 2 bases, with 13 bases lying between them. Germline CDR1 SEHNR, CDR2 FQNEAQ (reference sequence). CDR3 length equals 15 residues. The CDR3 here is CASRGSGVNTGELFF. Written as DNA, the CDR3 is TGTGCCAGCAGAGGATCGGGGGTCAACACCGGGGAGCTGTTTTTT.

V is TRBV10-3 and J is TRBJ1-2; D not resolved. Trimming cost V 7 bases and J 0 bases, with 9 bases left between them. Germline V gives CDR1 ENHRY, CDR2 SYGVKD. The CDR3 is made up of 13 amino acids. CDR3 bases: TGTGCCATCAACGGAGGTGCTAACTATGGCTACACCTTC. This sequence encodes CAINGGANYGYTF.

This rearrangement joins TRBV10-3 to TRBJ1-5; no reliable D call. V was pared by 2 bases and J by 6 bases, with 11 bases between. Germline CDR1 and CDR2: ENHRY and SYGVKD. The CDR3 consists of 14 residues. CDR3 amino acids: CAISEEAASQPQHF. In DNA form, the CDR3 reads TGTGCCATCAGTGAGGAGGCAGCGAGTCAGCCCCAGCATTTT.

The CDR3 region is CASSPTGVGAFF. As DNA, the CDR3 is TGTGCCAGCAGTCCGACGGGGGTCGGAGCTTTCTTT. V gene TRBV28 combines with J gene TRBJ1-1; perhaps TRBD1 as D (5 bases). Germline V gives CDR1 MDHEN, CDR2 SYDVKM. V was cut by 5 bases and J by 10 bases, with 14 bases left in between. There are 12 residues in the CDR3.

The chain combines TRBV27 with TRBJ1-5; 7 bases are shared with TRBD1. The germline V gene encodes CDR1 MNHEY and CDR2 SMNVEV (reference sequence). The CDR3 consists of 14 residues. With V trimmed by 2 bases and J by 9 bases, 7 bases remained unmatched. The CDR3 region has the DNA TGTGCCAGCAGTTTAAACGCAGGGGGTAGGCCCCAGCATTTT. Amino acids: CASSLNAGGRPQHF.

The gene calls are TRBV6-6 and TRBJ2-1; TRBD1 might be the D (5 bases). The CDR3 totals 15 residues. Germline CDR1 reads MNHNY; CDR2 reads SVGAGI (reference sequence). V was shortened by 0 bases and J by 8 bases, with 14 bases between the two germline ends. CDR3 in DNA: TGTGCCAGCAGTTACTCTCGGACACTTACCGATGAGCAGTTCTTC. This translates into CASSYSRTLTDEQFF.

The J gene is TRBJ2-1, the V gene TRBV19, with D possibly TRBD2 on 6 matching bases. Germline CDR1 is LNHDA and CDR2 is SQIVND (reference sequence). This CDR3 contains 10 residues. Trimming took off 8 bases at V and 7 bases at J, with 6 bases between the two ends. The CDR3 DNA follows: TGTGCCAGTGGGGGGAATGAGCAGTTCTTC. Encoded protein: CASGGNEQFF.

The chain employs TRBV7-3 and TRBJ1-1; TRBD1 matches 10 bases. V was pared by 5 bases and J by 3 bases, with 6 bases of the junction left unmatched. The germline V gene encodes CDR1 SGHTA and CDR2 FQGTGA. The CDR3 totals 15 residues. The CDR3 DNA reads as TGTGCCAGCAGCCCCGGGGACAGGGGTTACACTGAAGCTTTCTTT. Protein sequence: CASSPGDRGYTEAFF.

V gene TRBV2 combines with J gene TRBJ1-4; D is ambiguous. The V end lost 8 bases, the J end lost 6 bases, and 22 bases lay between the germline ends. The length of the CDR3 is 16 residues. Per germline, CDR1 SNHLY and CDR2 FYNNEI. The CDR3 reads CASGGPVQAYDEKLFF. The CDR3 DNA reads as TGTGCCAGCGGAGGCCCCGTCCAGGCTTATGATGAAAAACTGTTTTTT.

CDR3 sequence: CASSYRAGEKLFF. Here the CDR3 DNA reads TGTGCCAGTTCCTACAGGGCTGGAGAAAAACTGTTTTTT. This sequence joins TRBV6-5 and TRBJ1-4, with a weak D call TRBD1 (6 bases). The CDR3 length is 13 residues. The germline V gene encodes CDR1 MNHEY and CDR2 SVGAGI. V lost 9 bases and J lost 8, with 16 bases in between.

The CDR3 spells CASSVAAGGFYEQYF. CDR3 bases: TGTGCCAGCAGCGTAGCGGCGGGGGGGTTCTACGAGCAGTACTTC. The chain joins TRBV9 to TRBJ2-7; 9 positions match TRBD2. Trimming at V came to 0 bases and at J to 3 bases, leaving 4 bases not matched to a gene. CDR1 is SGDLS and CDR2 is YYNGEE in the germline V gene. There are 15 residues in the CDR3.

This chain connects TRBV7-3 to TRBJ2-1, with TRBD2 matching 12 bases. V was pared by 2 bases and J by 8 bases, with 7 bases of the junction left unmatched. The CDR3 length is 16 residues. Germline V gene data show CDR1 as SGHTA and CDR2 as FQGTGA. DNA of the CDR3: TGTGCCAGCAGCTTAGTGCTAGCGGGAGGGCCCGATGAGCAGTTCTTC. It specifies CASSLVLAGGPDEQFF.